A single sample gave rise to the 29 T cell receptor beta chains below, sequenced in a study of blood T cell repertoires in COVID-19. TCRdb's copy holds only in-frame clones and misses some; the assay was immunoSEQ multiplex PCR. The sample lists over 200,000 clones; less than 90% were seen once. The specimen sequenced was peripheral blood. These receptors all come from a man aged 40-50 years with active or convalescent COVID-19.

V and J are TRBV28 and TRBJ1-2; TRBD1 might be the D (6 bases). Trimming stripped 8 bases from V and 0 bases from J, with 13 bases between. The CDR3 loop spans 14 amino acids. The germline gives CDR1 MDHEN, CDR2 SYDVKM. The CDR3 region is CASQSGGTNYGYTF. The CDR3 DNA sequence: TGTGCCAGCCAGTCGGGGGGCACTAACTATGGCTACACCTTC.

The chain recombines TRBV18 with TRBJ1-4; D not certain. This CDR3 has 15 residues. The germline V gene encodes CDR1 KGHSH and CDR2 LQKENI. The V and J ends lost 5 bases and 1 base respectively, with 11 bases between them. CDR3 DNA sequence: TGTGCCAGCTCATCGCTTGAGGGAACTAATGAAAAACTGTTTTTT. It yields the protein CASSSLEGTNEKLFF.

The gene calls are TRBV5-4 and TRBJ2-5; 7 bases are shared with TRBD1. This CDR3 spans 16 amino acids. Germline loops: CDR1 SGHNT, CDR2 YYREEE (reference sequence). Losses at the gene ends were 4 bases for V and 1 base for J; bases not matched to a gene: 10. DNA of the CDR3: TGTGCCAGCAGCGTGGCTGGGACAGCACTCCAAGAGACCCAGTACTTC. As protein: CASSVAGTALQETQYF. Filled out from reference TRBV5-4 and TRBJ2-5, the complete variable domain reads ETGVTQSPTHLIKTRGQQVTLRCSSQSGHNTVSWYQQALGQGPQFIFQYYREEENGRGNFPPRFSGLQFPNYSSELNVNALELDDSALYLCASSVAGTALQETQYFGPGTRLLVL.

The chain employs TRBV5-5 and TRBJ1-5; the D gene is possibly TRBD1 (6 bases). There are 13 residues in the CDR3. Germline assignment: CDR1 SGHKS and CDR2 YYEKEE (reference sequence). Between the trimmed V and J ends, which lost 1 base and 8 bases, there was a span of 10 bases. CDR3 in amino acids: CASSLRGKEPQHF. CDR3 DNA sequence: TGTGCCAGCAGCTTGAGGGGGAAGGAGCCCCAGCATTTT.

As DNA, the CDR3 is TGTGCCAGCAGCGTAAGCGGGACACACTACGAGCAGTACTTC. It yields the protein CASSVSGTHYEQYF. The V gene is TRBV9, the J gene TRBJ2-7; weak D call: TRBD2 (7 bases). The CDR3 is made up of 14 amino acids. Trimming stripped 1 base from V and 3 bases from J, with 11 bases between. The germline gives CDR1 SGDLS, CDR2 YYNGEE.

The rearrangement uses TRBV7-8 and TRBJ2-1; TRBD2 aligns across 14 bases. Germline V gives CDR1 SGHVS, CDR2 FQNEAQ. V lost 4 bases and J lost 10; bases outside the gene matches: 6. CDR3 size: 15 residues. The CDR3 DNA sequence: TGTGCCAGCAGCTCGACTAGCGGGAGGGCGGAAGAGCAGTTCTTC. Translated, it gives CASSSTSGRAEEQFF.

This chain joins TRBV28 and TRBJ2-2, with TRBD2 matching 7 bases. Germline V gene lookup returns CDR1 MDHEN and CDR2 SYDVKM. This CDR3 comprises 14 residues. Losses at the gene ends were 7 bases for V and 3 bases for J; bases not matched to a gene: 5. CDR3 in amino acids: CASIGAGDTGELFF. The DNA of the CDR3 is TGTGCCAGCATTGGGGCGGGAGACACCGGGGAGCTGTTTTTT.

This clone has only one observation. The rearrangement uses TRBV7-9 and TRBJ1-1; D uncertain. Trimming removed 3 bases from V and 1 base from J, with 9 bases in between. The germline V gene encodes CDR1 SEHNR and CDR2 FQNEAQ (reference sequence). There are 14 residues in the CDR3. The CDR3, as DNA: TGTGCCAGCAGCTTCTCGAGCGGGAACACTGAAGCTTTCTTT. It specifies CASSFSSGNTEAFF.

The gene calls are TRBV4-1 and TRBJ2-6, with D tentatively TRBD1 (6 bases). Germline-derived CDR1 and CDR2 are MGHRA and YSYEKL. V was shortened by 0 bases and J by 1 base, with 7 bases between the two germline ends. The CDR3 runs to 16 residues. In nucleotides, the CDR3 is TGCGCCAGCAGCCAAGATCAGGGGTCTGGGGCCAACGTCCTGACTTTC. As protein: CASSQDQGSGANVLTF.

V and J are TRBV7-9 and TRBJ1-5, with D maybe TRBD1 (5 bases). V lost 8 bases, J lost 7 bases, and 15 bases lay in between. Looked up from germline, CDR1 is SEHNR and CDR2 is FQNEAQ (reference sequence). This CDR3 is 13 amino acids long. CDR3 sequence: CASGHGGEQPQHF. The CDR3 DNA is TGTGCCAGCGGCCACGGGGGGGAGCAGCCCCAGCATTTT.

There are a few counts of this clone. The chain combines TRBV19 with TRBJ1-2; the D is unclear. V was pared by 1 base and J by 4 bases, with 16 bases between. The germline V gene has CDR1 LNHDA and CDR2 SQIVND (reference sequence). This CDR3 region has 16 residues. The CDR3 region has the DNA TGTGCCAGTAGTATAGTCGTCGGGGTTCCATTCTATGGCTACACCTTC. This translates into CASSIVVGVPFYGYTF.

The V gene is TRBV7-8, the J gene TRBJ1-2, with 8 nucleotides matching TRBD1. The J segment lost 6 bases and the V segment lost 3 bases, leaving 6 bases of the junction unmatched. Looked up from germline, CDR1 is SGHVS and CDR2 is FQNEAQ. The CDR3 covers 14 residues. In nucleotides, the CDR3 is TGTGCCAGCAGCTTGGGACAGGAGCGCCATGGCTACACCTTC. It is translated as CASSLGQERHGYTF.

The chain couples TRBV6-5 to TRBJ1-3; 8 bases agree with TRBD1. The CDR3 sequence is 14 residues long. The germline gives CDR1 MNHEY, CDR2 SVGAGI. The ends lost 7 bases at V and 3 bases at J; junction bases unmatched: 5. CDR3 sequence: CASIRTGNGNTIYF. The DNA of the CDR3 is TGTGCCAGCATCCGGACAGGGAATGGAAACACCATATATTTT.

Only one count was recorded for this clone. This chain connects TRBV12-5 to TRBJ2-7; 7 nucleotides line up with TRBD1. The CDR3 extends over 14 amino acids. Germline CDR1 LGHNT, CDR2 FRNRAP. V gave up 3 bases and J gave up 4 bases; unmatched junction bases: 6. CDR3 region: CASGLWDSNYEQYF. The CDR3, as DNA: TGTGCTAGTGGTTTATGGGACAGCAATTACGAGCAGTACTTC. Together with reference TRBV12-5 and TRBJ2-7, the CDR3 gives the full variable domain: DARVTQTPRHKVTEMGQEVTMRCQPILGHNTVFWYRQTMMQGLELLAYFRNRAPLDDSGMPKDRFSAEMPDATLATLKIQPSEPRDSAVYFCASGLWDSNYEQYFGPGTRLTVT.

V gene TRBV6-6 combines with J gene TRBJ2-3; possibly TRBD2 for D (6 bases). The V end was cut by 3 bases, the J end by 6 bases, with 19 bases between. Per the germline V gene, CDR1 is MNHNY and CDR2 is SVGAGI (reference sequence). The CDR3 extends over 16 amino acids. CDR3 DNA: TGTGCCAGCAGTTATCGGGAGACCCCCTACGGGGATACGCAGTATTTT. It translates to CASSYRETPYGDTQYF.

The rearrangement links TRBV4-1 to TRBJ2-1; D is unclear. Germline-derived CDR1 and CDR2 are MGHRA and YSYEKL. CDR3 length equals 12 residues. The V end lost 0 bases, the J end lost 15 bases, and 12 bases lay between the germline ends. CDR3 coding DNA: TGCGCCAGCAGCCAAGAAGGAGCAGTGCCGTTCTTC. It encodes CASSQEGAVPFF.

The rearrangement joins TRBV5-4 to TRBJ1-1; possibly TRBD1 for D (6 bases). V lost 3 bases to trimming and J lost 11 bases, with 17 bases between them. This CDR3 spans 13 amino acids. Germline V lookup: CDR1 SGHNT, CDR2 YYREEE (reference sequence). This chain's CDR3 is CASSWGTSPSAFF. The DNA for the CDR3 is TGTGCCAGCAGCTGGGGGACATCTCCGAGTGCTTTCTTT.

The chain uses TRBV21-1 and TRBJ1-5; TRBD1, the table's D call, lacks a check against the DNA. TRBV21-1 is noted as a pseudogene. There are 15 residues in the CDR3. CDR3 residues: CASSKGTETNQPQHF. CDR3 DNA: TGTGCCAGCAGCAAAGGGACAGAAACCAATCAGCCCCAGCATTTT.

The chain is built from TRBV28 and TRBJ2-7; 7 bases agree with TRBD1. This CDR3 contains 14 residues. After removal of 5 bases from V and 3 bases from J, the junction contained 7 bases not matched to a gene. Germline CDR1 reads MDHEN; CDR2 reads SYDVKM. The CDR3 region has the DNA TGTGCCAGCAGTCCCGGGACAGATCTCTACGAGCAGTACTTC. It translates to CASSPGTDLYEQYF.

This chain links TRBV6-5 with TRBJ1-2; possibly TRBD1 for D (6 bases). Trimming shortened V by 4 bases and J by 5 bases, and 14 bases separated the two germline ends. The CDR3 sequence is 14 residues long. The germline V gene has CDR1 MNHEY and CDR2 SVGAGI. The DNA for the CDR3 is TGTGCCAGCAGTTTGGGCCCGAGGGGGTATGGCTACACCTTC. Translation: CASSLGPRGYGYTF.

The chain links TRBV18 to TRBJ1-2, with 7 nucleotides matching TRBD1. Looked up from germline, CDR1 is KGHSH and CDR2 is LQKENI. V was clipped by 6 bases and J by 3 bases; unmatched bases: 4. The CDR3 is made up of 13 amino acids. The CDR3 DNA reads TGTGCCAGCTCCCGACAGGGTGACTATGGCTACACCTTC. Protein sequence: CASSRQGDYGYTF.

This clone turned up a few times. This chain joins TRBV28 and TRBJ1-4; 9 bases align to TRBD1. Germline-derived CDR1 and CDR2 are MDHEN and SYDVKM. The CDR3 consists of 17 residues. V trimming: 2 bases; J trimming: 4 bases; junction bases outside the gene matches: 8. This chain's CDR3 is CASSLGQGRGINEKLFF. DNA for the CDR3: TGTGCCAGCAGTTTAGGACAGGGGAGGGGGATTAATGAAAAACTGTTTTTT.

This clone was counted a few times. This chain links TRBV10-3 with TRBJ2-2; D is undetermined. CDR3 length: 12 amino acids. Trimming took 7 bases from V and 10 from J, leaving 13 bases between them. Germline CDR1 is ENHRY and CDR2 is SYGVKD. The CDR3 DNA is TGTGCCATCAAAGACACAAACGCGGAGCTGTTTTTT. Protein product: CAIKDTNAELFF.

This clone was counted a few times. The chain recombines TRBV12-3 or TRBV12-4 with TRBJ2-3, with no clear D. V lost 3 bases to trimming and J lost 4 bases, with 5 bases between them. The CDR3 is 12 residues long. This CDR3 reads CASSFFPDTQYF. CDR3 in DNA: TGTGCCAGCAGTTTCTTCCCAGATACGCAGTATTTT.

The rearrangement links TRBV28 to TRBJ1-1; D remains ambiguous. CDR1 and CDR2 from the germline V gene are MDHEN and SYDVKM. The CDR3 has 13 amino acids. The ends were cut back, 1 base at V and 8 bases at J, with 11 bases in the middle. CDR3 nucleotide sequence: TGTGCCAGCAGTTTATCACAGAGAACCGAAGCTTTCTTT. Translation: CASSLSQRTEAFF.

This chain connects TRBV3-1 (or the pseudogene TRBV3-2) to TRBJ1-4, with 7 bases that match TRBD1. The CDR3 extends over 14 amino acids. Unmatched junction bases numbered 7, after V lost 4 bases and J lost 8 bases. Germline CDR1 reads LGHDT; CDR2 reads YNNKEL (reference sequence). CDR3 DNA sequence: TGTGCCAGCAGCCTAAGACAGGGTGGCGAAAAACTGTTTTTT. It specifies CASSLRQGGEKLFF.

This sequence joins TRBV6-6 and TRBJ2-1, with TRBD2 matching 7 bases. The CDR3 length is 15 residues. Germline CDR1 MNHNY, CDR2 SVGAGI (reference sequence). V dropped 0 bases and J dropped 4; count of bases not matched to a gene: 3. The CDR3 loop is CASSYSTGGYNEQFF. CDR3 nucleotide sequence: TGTGCCAGCAGTTACTCCACGGGGGGATACAATGAGCAGTTCTTC.

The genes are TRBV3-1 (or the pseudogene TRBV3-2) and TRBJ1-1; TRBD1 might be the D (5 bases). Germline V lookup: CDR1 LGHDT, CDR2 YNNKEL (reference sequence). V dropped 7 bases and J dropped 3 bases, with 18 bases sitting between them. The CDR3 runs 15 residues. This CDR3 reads CASTNSRVFDTEAFF. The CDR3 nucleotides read TGTGCCAGCACAAACTCCAGGGTATTCGACACTGAAGCTTTCTTT.

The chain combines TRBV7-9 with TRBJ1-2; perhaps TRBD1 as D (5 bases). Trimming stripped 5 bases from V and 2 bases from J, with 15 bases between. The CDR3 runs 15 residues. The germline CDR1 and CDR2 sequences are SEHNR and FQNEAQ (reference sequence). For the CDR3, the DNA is TGTGCCAGCAGCCCCCAGGGCAGGAAGAACTATGGCTACACCTTC. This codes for CASSPQGRKNYGYTF. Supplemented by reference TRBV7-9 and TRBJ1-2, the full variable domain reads DTGVSQNPRHKITKRGQNVTFRCDPISEHNRLYWYRQTLGQGPEFLTYFQNEAQLEKSRLLSDRFSAERPKGSFSTLEIQRTEQGDSAMYLCASSPQGRKNYGYTFGSGTRLTVV.